This note documents a single T cell receptor beta chain sequence. This CDR3 is built from 16 residues. V lost 1 base to trimming and J lost 4 bases, with 17 bases between them. The germline CDR1 and CDR2 sequences are SGDLS and YYNGEE. These data originate in a study of blood T cell repertoires in COVID-19. Whole-study context: COVID-19 samples from acute and convalescent phases originated in the United States, Italy and Spain. T cells, B-cell-depleted T cells, or PBMCs provided the cDNA or gDNA that served as material.

Original data processing: Estimation of nucleated cell counts was performed using reference gene primer amplification. Libraries were prepared by immunoSEQ multiplex PCR; TCRdb keeps only in-frame clonotypes and omits some of them. V and J calls and clone size are as listed in that table; D and trimming were resolved from the DNA. The sample lists about 10,000 clones, about 90% occurring once. The specimen sequenced was peripheral blood. This clonotype was sampled from a human donor in a cohort sampled during active COVID-19. The chain uses TRBV9 and TRBJ2-5, with D maybe TRBD2 (6 bases). The CDR3 region is CASSVTHWGGGETQYF. The CDR3 coding sequence is TGTGCCAGCAGCGTAACCCACTGGGGAGGAGGAGAGACCCAGTACTTC. Full variable domain (missing parts from reference TRBV9 and TRBJ2-5): DSGVTQTPKHLITATGQRVTLRCSPRSGDLSVYWYQQSLDQGLQFLIQYYNGEERAKGNILERFSAQQFPDLHSELNLSSLELGDSALYFCASSVTHWGGGETQYFGPGTRLLVL.